Shown below are 32 T cell receptor beta chains from a single sample sequenced in a study of identical twins (dated by TCRdb to 2016 to 2018). Library preparation was by 5' RACE. TCRdb lists the instrument as Illumina HiSeq 2000. TCRdb cleaned the public reads at Q25 with fastp, built clones with MiXCR and kept in-frame beta chains. CDR3 protein sequences are deduplicated, and each keeps its most common genes and DNA. The sample includes 430,000 or so distinct CDR3 sequences, with 20% to 30% observed a single time. The top ten clones comprise about 2.9% of the sample. This same sample was also part of a study on T cells expressing NK-cell markers.

The sequencing sample was made of CD4+ T cells sorted from blood. Receptors were obtained from a woman aged 18-30 years in good health.

This chain joins TRBV7-2 and TRBJ2-1, with D hard to call. The CDR3 is 14 amino acids. The germline V and J ends were trimmed by 5 bases and 10 bases, with 18 bases remaining between them. Germline loops: CDR1 SGHTA, CDR2 FQGNSA. CDR3 DNA sequence: TGTGCCAGCAGCCGCCAACCATTAGTCTCCGAGCAGTTCTTC. Translating it yields CASSRQPLVSEQFF.

The rearrangement uses TRBV25-1 and TRBJ2-6; D is perhaps TRBD1 (5 bases). The germline V gene has CDR1 MGHDK and CDR2 SYGVNS. Deletions cut 1 base from V and 2 bases from J, with 15 bases between. The CDR3 is 18 amino acids. The CDR3 DNA follows: TGTGCCAGCAGTGAATCGGTCAGGGTGGTGGCTGGGGCCAACGTCCTGACTTTC. Protein sequence: CASSESVRVVAGANVLTF.

This chain connects TRBV5-1 to TRBJ2-3, with 10 bases aligning to TRBD2. V lost 4 bases to trimming and J lost 0 bases; unmatched junction nucleotides: 5. The CDR3 is 16 residues long. CDR1 is SGHRS and CDR2 is YFSETQ in the germline V gene. The CDR3 protein is CASSVGLAPSTDTQYF. The CDR3 coding sequence is TGCGCCAGCAGCGTGGGACTAGCGCCAAGCACAGATACGCAGTATTTT.

The chain combines TRBV4-2 with TRBJ2-7; TRBD2 matches 14 bases. CDR1 LGHNA and CDR2 YNFKEQ come from the germline V gene. This CDR3 has 15 residues. V gave up 4 bases and J gave up 4 bases; unmatched junction bases: 3. The CDR3 sequence is CASSRGLAGVYEQYF. The CDR3 DNA is TGTGCCAGCAGCCGGGGACTAGCGGGAGTGTACGAGCAGTACTTC.

The chain employs TRBV7-2 and TRBJ2-7, with D possibly TRBD2 on 6 matching bases. Trimming took off 4 bases at V and 6 bases at J, with 25 bases between the two ends. CDR3 length: 17 residues. Germline CDR1 reads SGHTA; CDR2 reads FQGNSA. In nucleotides, the CDR3 is TGTGCCAGCAGCTCTAGCGCCGAATCCCGACGAGATGGCGAGCAGTACTTC. Translating it yields CASSSSAESRRDGEQYF.

Here the CDR3 reads CSARGRDPYNSPLHF. The CDR3 coding sequence is TGCAGTGCTAGAGGCAGGGACCCCTATAATTCACCCCTCCACTTT. The rearrangement links TRBV20-1 to TRBJ1-6, with a weak D call TRBD1 (5 bases). This CDR3 has 15 residues. Germline CDR1 and CDR2: DFQATT and SNEGSKA (reference sequence). The V and J ends lost 1 base and 2 bases respectively, with 9 bases between them.

The chain carries TRBV4-3 and TRBJ2-1; the D is unclear. CDR1 and CDR2 from the germline V gene are LGHNA and YSLEER. Trimming shortened V by 3 bases and J by 7 bases, and 16 bases separated the two germline ends. CDR3 size: 15 residues. The CDR3 is CASSHGLLGENEQFF. Here the CDR3 DNA reads TGCGCCAGCAGCCACGGGCTACTTGGAGAAAATGAGCAGTTCTTC.

This clonotype was seen only a few times. V and J are TRBV20-1 and TRBJ2-5, with D possibly called TRBD1 or TRBD2 (6 bases each). V was cut by 5 bases and J by 1 base, with 11 bases left in between. Looked up from germline, CDR1 is DFQATT and CDR2 is SNEGSKA (reference sequence). This CDR3 region has 13 residues. Here the CDR3 reads CSAEGGIQETQYF. The CDR3 nucleotides read TGCAGTGCTGAGGGGGGAATCCAAGAGACCCAGTACTTC.

V is TRBV5-4 and J is TRBJ2-5, with 14 positions matching TRBD2. CDR3 size: 16 residues. J was trimmed by 4 bases and V by 4 bases; bases with no gene match: 6. Germline V CDR1 and CDR2: SGHNT, YYREEE (reference sequence). CDR3 sequence reads: CASSGGLAGGGETQYF. For the CDR3, the DNA is TGTGCCAGCAGCGGCGGACTAGCGGGAGGAGGAGAGACCCAGTACTTC.

This clonotype was observed once. The chain combines TRBV6-1 with TRBJ2-7; the match to TRBD1 covers 12 bases. The germline V gene encodes CDR1 MNHNS and CDR2 SASEGT. The CDR3 contains 15 residues. Written as DNA, the CDR3 is TGTGTCTCCGGCACCGGGACAGGGGGCAGCTACGAGCAGTACTTC. Protein sequence: CVSGTGTGGSYEQYF.

This clonotype occurred many times. The chain combines TRBV12-3 or TRBV12-4 with TRBJ2-3, with D uncertain. The V end lost 0 bases, the J end lost 14 bases, and 15 bases lay between the germline ends. The CDR3 has 13 residues. CDR3 DNA: TGTGCCAGCAGTTTAGCGCCTGACCCGATCCGGTATTTT. Protein sequence: CASSLAPDPIRYF.

The chain combines TRBV6-6 with TRBJ2-7; possibly TRBD1 or TRBD2 for D (7 bases each). The CDR3 is 13 residues long. CDR1 and CDR2 from the germline V gene are MNHNY and SVGAGI (reference sequence). Trimming shortened V by 6 bases and J by 3 bases, and 12 bases separated the two germline ends. The CDR3 spells CASSRGEGYEQYF. In nucleotides, the CDR3 is TGTGCCAGCAGCAGGGGGGAGGGCTACGAGCAGTACTTC.

This chain joins TRBV9 and TRBJ1-5; tentative D call: TRBD1 (5 bases). Between the trimmed V and J ends, which lost 0 bases and 9 bases, there was a span of 13 bases. The CDR3 is 14 residues long. Germline lookup yields CDR1 SGDLS and CDR2 YYNGEE. The CDR3 nucleotides read TGTGCCAGCAGCGTAGCACAGGAGTTTTCGCCCCAGCATTTT. Amino acid sequence: CASSVAQEFSPQHF.

There are a few counts of this clonotype. The V call is TRBV5-6, the J call TRBJ2-3; no clear D. Trimming cost V 5 bases and J 7 bases, with 11 bases left between them. The CDR3 spans 12 residues. Germline V gene lookup returns CDR1 SGHDT and CDR2 YYEEEE. In DNA form, the CDR3 reads TGTGCCAGCAGTCCCGACGGTAATACGCAGTATTTT. It codes for CASSPDGNTQYF. The complete variable domain, with remaining parts taken from reference TRBV5-6 and TRBJ2-3, reads DAGVTQSPTHLIKTRGQQVTLRCSPKSGHDTVSWYQQALGQGPQFIFQYYEEEERQRGNFPDRFSGHQFPNYSSELNVNALLLGDSALYLCASSPDGNTQYFGPGTRLTVL.

This clonotype has ten or more counts. V usage is TRBV7-7 and J usage is TRBJ2-1; D is tentatively TRBD1 or TRBD2 (5 bases each). CDR1 is SSHAT, CDR2 FNYEAQ, per germline (reference sequence). V was shortened by 5 bases and J by 12 bases, with 14 bases between the two germline ends. This CDR3 comprises 12 residues. CDR3 sequence: CASSGDGKGQFF. The CDR3 nucleotides read TGTGCCAGCAGCGGGGACGGGAAGGGGCAGTTCTTC.

The chain has TRBV12-3 or TRBV12-4 and TRBJ2-3; D is perhaps TRBD2 (6 bases). With 0 bases removed from V and 2 bases from J, the gap between germline ends came to 12 bases. The CDR3 is made up of 16 amino acids. CDR3 protein: CASSLAGGKDTDTQYF. The CDR3 bases are TGTGCCAGCAGTTTAGCGGGCGGGAAAGACACAGATACGCAGTATTTT.

This clonotype was counted between two and nine times. The rearrangement links TRBV11-2 to TRBJ1-2; D call uncertain. CDR3 size: 18 residues. The germline CDR1 and CDR2 sequences are SGHAT and FQNNGV. V was clipped by 5 bases and J by 0 bases, with 22 bases between them. Here the CDR3 DNA reads TGTGCCAGCAGCGCGCCACCGAGGAGGGCGAGTGCTAACTATGGCTACACCTTC. Its protein product is CASSAPPRRASANYGYTF.

This clonotype was detected a few times. The J gene is TRBJ1-5, the V gene TRBV6-5; 7 bases agree with TRBD1. CDR1 and CDR2 from the germline V gene are MNHEY and SVGAGI. Trimming at V came to 1 base and at J to 5 bases, leaving 5 bases not matched to a gene. This CDR3 contains 15 residues. This CDR3 is CASSYWAGTDQPQHF. For the CDR3, the DNA is TGTGCCAGCAGTTACTGGGCCGGGACAGATCAGCCCCAGCATTTT.

V gene TRBV25-1 combines with J gene TRBJ2-1; no firm D call. The V gene lost 1 base and the J gene lost 10 bases, with 8 bases spanning the gap. The germline CDR1 and CDR2 sequences are MGHDK and SYGVNS. The CDR3 is made up of 12 amino acids. This CDR3 is CASSEWKEEQFF. The CDR3 nucleotides read TGTGCCAGCAGTGAATGGAAGGAAGAGCAGTTCTTC.

The rearrangement uses TRBV30 and TRBJ1-3; no definite D call. Germline V gene data show CDR1 as GTSNPN and CDR2 as SVGIG (reference sequence). This CDR3 is built from 12 residues. The V end lost 0 bases, the J end lost 4 bases, and 4 bases lay between the germline ends. CDR3 DNA: TGTGCCTGGAGTGTACGGGGAAACACCATATATTTT. This codes for CAWSVRGNTIYF.

The V and J genes are TRBV7-2 and TRBJ2-1; 10 bases agree with TRBD2. The CDR3 extends over 15 amino acids. CDR1 and CDR2 from the germline V gene are SGHTA and FQGNSA. V gave up 5 bases and J gave up 7 bases; unmatched junction bases: 8. CDR3 in DNA: TGTGCCAGCAGCGAATGGGGGACTAGCGAGAATGAGCAGTTCTTC. Amino acid sequence: CASSEWGTSENEQFF.

The chain combines TRBV5-5 with TRBJ2-3, with D perhaps assigned TRBD1 or TRBD2 (5 bases each). Germline values: CDR1 SGHKS, CDR2 YYEKEE (reference sequence). V dropped 6 bases and J dropped 0 bases, with 11 bases sitting between them. This CDR3 is built from 14 residues. The CDR3 loop is CASNWGSSTDTQYF. The CDR3 DNA reads TGTGCCAGCAACTGGGGGTCTAGCACAGATACGCAGTATTTT. Supplemented by reference TRBV5-5 and TRBJ2-3, the full variable domain reads DAGVTQSPTHLIKTRGQQVTLRCSPISGHKSVSWYQQVLGQGPQFIFQYYEKEERGRGNFPDRFSARQFPNYSSELNVNALLLGDSALYLCASNWGSSTDTQYFGPGTRLTVL.

This clonotype was counted between two and nine times. This chain joins TRBV9 and TRBJ2-7, with D possibly TRBD2 on 6 matching bases. The CDR3 sequence is 16 residues long. The germline V gene encodes CDR1 SGDLS and CDR2 YYNGEE. V shed 0 bases and J shed 2 bases, with 15 bases lying between them. CDR3 in DNA: TGTGCCAGCAGCGTAGGGGGGGTCCCCGGGGCCTACGAGCAGTACTTC. It codes for CASSVGGVPGAYEQYF.

This clonotype turned up a few times. The chain links TRBV10-3 to TRBJ2-3; D tentatively reads TRBD1 or TRBD2 (7 bases each). This CDR3 comprises 17 residues. Trimming took 5 bases from V and 2 from J, leaving 20 bases between them. Germline V gives CDR1 ENHRY, CDR2 SYGVKD. Here the CDR3 reads CAISIGGGGESTDTQYF. The CDR3 DNA reads TGTGCCATCAGTATAGGGGGCGGGGGAGAATCCACAGATACGCAGTATTTT.

This clonotype was seen at least ten times. This chain connects TRBV29-1 to TRBJ2-5; D not resolved. The CDR3 length is 11 residues. Germline V CDR1 and CDR2: SQVTM, ANQGSEA. V lost 7 bases and J lost 1, with 7 bases in between. CDR3 DNA sequence: TGCAGCGGGACCGTCCAAGAGACCCAGTACTTC. Protein sequence: CSGTVQETQYF.

The chain links TRBV12-3 or TRBV12-4 to TRBJ2-1; D is possibly TRBD2 (5 bases). Trimming took 5 bases from V and 0 from J, leaving 14 bases between them. The CDR3 runs to 16 residues. CDR3 sequence: CASSSSARTSYNEQFF. In DNA, the CDR3 is TGTGCCAGCAGTAGTAGCGCACGTACCTCCTACAATGAGCAGTTCTTC.

This clonotype turned up a few times. One end of the junction varies from germline; a read error may be responsible. This sequence joins TRBV24-1 and TRBJ2-7; 14 nucleotides agree with TRBD2. This CDR3 contains 16 residues. In germline, CDR1 is KGHDR, CDR2 SFDVKD. CDR3 DNA: TGTGCCACCAGTGATTCGACTAGCGGGAGGGCCTACGGGCAGTACTTC. This encodes CATSDSTSGRAYGQYF.

This clonotype was seen more than once but under ten times. The chain carries TRBV20-1 and TRBJ2-2; the D gene is possibly TRBD1 (5 bases). This CDR3 has 14 amino acids. The germline V gene has CDR1 DFQATT and CDR2 SNEGSKA (reference sequence). Trimming pared 2 bases from V and 7 bases from J, leaving 14 bases between. Written as DNA, the CDR3 is TGCAGTGCTAGAAGGGGCAGGCCGGGCGGGGAGCTGTTTTTT. Translation gives CSARRGRPGGELFF.

This clonotype was seen more than once but under ten times. The CDR3 region is CSALGRETLTLEYF. The CDR3, as DNA: TGCAGTGCCCTAGGGCGGGAGACCCTAACCTTAGAGTATTTT. The J gene is TRBJ2-3, the V gene TRBV20-1; 7 nucleotides match TRBD2. From germline, CDR1 is DFQATT and CDR2 SNEGSKA (reference sequence). V shed 6 bases and J 13 bases; nucleotides not matched to a gene: 19. The CDR3 has 14 residues.

This chain uses TRBV9 with TRBJ2-7; D remains ambiguous. V dropped 0 bases and J dropped 5 bases, with 12 bases sitting between them. Germline CDR1 reads SGDLS; CDR2 reads YYNGEE. The CDR3 consists of 14 residues. Written as DNA, the CDR3 is TGTGCCAGCAGCGTAGGAACCCAAGGGCACGAGCAGTACTTC. Translated, it gives CASSVGTQGHEQYF.

J is TRBJ2-3 and V is TRBV5-4; a possible D gene is TRBD1 (6 bases). V was pared by 1 base and J by 2 bases, with 8 bases between. Germline CDR1 reads SGHNT; CDR2 reads YYREEE (reference sequence). The CDR3 has 14 residues. CDR3 DNA sequence: TGTGCCAGCAGCTTGCGGACAGTCACAGATACGCAGTATTTT. It is translated as CASSLRTVTDTQYF.

This clonotype was counted only a few times. The chain employs TRBV5-1 and TRBJ1-5; D is uncertain. The CDR3 runs to 18 residues. In germline, CDR1 is SGHRS, CDR2 YFSETQ. The V end lost 4 bases, the J end lost 0 bases, and 20 bases lay between the germline ends. CDR3 bases: TGCGCCAGCAGCCCCTACAATGCAGTATACCATAGCAATCAGCCCCAGCATTTT. Its translation is CASSPYNAVYHSNQPQHF.